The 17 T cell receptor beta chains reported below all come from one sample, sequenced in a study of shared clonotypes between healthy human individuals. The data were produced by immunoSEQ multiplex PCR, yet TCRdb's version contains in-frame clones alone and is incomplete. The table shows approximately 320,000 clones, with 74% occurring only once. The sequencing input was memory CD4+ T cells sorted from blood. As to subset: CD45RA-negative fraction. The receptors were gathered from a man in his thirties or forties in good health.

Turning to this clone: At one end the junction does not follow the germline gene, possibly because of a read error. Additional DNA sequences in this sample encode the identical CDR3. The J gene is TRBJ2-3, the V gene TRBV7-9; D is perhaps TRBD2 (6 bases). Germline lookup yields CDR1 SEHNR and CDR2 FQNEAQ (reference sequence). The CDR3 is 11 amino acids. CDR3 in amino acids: CASSLADTQYF. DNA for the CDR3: TGTGCCAGCAGCCTAGCGGATACGCAGTATTTT.

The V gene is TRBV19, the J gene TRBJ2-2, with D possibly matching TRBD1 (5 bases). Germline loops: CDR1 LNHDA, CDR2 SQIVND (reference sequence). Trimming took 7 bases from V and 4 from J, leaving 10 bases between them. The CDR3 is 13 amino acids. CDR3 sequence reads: CASKRRGTGELFF. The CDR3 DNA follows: TGTGCCAGTAAACGAAGGGGCACCGGGGAGCTGTTTTTT.

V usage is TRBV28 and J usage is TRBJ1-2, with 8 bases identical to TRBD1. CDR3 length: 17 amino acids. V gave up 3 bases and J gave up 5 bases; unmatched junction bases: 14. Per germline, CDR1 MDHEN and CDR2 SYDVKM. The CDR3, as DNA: TGTGCCAGCAGTTTTCTCGGCGACAGGGGAGGGATTTATGGCTACACCTTC. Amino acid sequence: CASSFLGDRGGIYGYTF.

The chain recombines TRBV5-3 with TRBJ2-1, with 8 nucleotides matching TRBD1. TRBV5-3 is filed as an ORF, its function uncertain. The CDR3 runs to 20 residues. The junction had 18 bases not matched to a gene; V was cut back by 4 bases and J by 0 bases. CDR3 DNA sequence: TGTGCCAGAAGCCGCCAGGGGGCAACCTCCTGGATAAGCTCCTACAATGAGCAGTTCTTC. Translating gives CARSRQGATSWISSYNEQFF.

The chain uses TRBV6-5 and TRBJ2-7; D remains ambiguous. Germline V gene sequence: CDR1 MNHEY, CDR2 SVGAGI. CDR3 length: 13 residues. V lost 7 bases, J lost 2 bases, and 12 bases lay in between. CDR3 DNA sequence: TGTGCCAGCAACGAGGACGTTACCTACGAGCAGTACTTC. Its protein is CASNEDVTYEQYF.

In DNA, the CDR3 is TGTGCCAGCAGTTGGCGGCTAGCGTCGCAAGAGACCCAGTACTTC. Translated, it gives CASSWRLASQETQYF. This sequence joins TRBV27 and TRBJ2-5; D is possibly TRBD2 (6 bases). The V gene's germline CDR1 is MNHEY and CDR2 SMNVEV (reference sequence). The CDR3 loop spans 15 amino acids. Trimming cost V 4 bases and J 2 bases, with 14 bases left between them.

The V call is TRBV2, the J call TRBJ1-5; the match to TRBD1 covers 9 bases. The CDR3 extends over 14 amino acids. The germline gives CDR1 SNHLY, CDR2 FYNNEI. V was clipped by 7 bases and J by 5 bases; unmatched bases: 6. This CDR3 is CASNPQGADQPQHF. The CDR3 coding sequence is TGTGCCAGCAATCCACAGGGGGCAGATCAGCCCCAGCATTTT.

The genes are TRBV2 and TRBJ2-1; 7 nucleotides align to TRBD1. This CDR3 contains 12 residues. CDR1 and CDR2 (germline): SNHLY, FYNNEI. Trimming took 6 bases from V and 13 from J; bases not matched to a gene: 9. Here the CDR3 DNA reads TGTGCCAGCAGAGATGACAGGGACAAACAGTTCTTC. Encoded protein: CASRDDRDKQFF.

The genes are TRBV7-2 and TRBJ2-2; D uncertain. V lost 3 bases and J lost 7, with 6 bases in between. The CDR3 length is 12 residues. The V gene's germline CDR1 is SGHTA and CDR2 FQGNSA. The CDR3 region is CASSFFDGELFF. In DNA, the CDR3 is TGTGCCAGCAGCTTTTTCGACGGGGAGCTGTTTTTT.

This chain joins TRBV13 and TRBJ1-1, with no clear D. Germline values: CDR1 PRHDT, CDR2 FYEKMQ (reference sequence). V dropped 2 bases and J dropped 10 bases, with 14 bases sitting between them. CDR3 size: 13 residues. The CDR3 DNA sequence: TGTGCCAGCAGCTTACGGCCCGTAGGCGGAGCTTTCTTT. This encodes CASSLRPVGGAFF.

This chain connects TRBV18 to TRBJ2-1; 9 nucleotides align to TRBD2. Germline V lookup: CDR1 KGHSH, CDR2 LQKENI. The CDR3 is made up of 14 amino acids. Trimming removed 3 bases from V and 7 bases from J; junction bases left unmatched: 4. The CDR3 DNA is TGTGCCAGCTCACCGGCGGGAGGGCTGAATGAGCAGTTCTTC. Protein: CASSPAGGLNEQFF.

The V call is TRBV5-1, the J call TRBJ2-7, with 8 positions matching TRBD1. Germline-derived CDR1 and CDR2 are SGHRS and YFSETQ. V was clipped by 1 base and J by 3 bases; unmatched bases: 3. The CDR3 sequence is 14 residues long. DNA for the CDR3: TGCGCCAGCAGCTTGATGGGACAGGACTACGAGCAGTACTTC. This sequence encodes CASSLMGQDYEQYF.

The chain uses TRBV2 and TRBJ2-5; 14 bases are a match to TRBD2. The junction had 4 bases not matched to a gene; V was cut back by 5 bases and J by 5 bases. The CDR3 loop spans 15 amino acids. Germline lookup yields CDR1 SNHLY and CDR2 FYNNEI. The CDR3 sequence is CASSKTSGRGETQYF. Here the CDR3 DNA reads TGTGCCAGCAGTAAGACTAGCGGGAGGGGTGAGACCCAGTACTTC.

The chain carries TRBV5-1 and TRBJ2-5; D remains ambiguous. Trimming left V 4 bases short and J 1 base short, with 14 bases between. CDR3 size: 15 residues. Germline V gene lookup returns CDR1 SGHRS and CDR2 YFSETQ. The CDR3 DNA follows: TGCGCCAGCAGCGTCGGGCCCACGGGCCAAGAGACCCAGTACTTC. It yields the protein CASSVGPTGQETQYF. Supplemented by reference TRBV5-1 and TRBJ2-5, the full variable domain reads KAGVTQTPRYLIKTRGQQVTLSCSPISGHRSVSWYQQTPGQGLQFLFEYFSETQRNKGNFPGRFSGRQFSNSRSEMNVSTLELGDSALYLCASSVGPTGQETQYFGPGTRLLVL.

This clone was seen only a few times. In DNA, the CDR3 is TGTGCCAGCAGCACGACTAGCGGGAGGGCAGATACGCAGTATTTT. This codes for CASSTTSGRADTQYF. The V gene is TRBV5-4, the J gene TRBJ2-3; 14 bases map to TRBD2. Germline-derived CDR1 and CDR2 are SGHNT and YYREEE (reference sequence). Trimming cost V 4 bases and J 4 bases; bases outside gene matches: 2. This CDR3 spans 15 amino acids.

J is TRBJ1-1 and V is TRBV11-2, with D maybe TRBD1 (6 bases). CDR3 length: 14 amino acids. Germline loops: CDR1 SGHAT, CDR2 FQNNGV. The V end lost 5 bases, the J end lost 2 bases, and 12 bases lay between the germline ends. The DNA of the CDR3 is TGTGCCAGCAGCGCCCACAGGGTCAACACTGAAGCTTTCTTT. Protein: CASSAHRVNTEAFF.

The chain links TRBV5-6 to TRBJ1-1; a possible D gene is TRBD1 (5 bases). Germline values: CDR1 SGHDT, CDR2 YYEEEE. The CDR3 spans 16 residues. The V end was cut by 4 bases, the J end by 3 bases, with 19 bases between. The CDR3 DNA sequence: TGTGCCAGCAGCCGGTGGGGGAGGGTATGGGACACTGAAGCTTTCTTT. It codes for CASSRWGRVWDTEAFF.